Each of the 22 T cell receptor beta chains below was sequenced from the same sample in a study of blood T cell repertoires in COVID-19. Here immunoSEQ multiplex PCR was the method, and the copy in TCRdb shows in-frame clones only, minus some. The sample consists of about 360,000 clones, over 75% of them appearing once. Sequenced: PBMCs or T cells enriched from blood (not recorded which). The receptors originated from a man aged 30-40 years who had recovered from COVID-19.

This clone was seen a few times. Other nucleotide sequences from this sample produce the same CDR3. The chain uses TRBV2 and TRBJ1-1, with 7 bases aligning to TRBD1. Germline V CDR1 and CDR2: SNHLY, FYNNEI. V shed 5 bases, J shed 4 bases, and the junction held 4 bases outside the gene matches. This CDR3 spans 13 amino acids. CDR3 nucleotide sequence: TGTGCCAGCAGTCAGGGGGAAGGCACTGAAGCTTTCTTT. It codes for CASSQGEGTEAFF.

The V gene is TRBV2, the J gene TRBJ2-3; no reliable D call. Looked up from germline, CDR1 is SNHLY and CDR2 is FYNNEI. Trimming left V 6 bases short and J 7 bases short, with 8 bases between. The CDR3 consists of 11 residues. The CDR3 protein is CASRRQNTQYF. The CDR3, as DNA: TGTGCCAGCAGGAGGCAAAATACGCAGTATTTT.

J is TRBJ1-1 and V is TRBV5-4, with D perhaps matching TRBD1 (6 bases). This CDR3 comprises 16 residues. V lost 0 bases to trimming and J lost 0 bases, with 12 bases between them. Germline V gene sequence: CDR1 SGHNT, CDR2 YYREEE (reference sequence). The DNA of the CDR3 is TGTGCCAGCAGCTTGGGAGGGGGGGACTTGAACACTGAAGCTTTCTTT. The encoded protein is CASSLGGGDLNTEAFF.

This chain links TRBV5-4 with TRBJ1-2; 9 bases are a match to TRBD1. CDR3 size: 13 residues. Germline lookup yields CDR1 SGHNT and CDR2 YYREEE (reference sequence). Trimming removed 5 bases from V and 5 bases from J; junction bases left unmatched: 4. The CDR3 DNA reads as TGTGCCAGCAGTACGACAGGGGGTTATGGCTACACCTTC. Its protein product is CASSTTGGYGYTF.

V gene TRBV11-2 combines with J gene TRBJ2-5, with D unresolved. V was clipped by 4 bases and J by 1 base, with 10 bases between them. CDR3 size: 14 residues. Germline V gene data show CDR1 as SGHAT and CDR2 as FQNNGV. The CDR3 protein is CASSYRQAQETQYF. In nucleotides, the CDR3 is TGTGCCAGCAGCTACCGGCAGGCCCAAGAGACCCAGTACTTC.

This chain connects TRBV28 to TRBJ1-1, with 7 bases fitting TRBD1. The germline gives CDR1 MDHEN, CDR2 SYDVKM. J lost 3 bases, V lost 5 bases, and 6 bases had no gene match. CDR3 size: 14 residues. DNA for the CDR3: TGTGCCAGCAGTCGTCCAGACAGGGACACTGAAGCTTTCTTT. It yields the protein CASSRPDRDTEAFF.

This chain connects TRBV11-2 to TRBJ1-1; TRBD1 aligns across 7 bases. V gave up 4 bases and J gave up 4 bases; unmatched junction bases: 6. The V gene's germline CDR1 is SGHAT and CDR2 FQNNGV. The CDR3 consists of 14 residues. In DNA, the CDR3 is TGTGCCAGCAGCTCCCAATCAGGGGGCACTGAAGCTTTCTTT. Residues: CASSSQSGGTEAFF. The entire variable domain, with the rest obtained from reference TRBV11-2 and TRBJ1-1, is as follows: EAGVAQSPRYKIIEKRQSVAFWCNPISGHATLYWYQQILGQGPKLLIQFQNNGVVDDSQLPKDRFSAERLKGVDSTLKIQPAKLEDSAVYLCASSSQSGGTEAFFGQGTRLTVV.

V gene TRBV30 combines with J gene TRBJ1-6, with a possible D match to TRBD1 (6 bases). Germline CDR1 reads GTSNPN; CDR2 reads SVGIG (reference sequence). V was shortened by 7 bases and J by 9 bases, with 13 bases between the two germline ends. This CDR3 has 12 amino acids. The CDR3 region is CALGGWSSPLHF. The CDR3 DNA follows: TGTGCCTTAGGGGGTTGGAGTTCACCCCTCCACTTT. Combining the CDR3 with reference TRBV30 and TRBJ1-6 gives the whole variable domain SQTIHQWPATLVQPVGSPLSLECTVEGTSNPNLYWYRQAAGRGLQLLFYSVGIGQISSEVPQNLSASRPQDRQFILSSKKLLLSDSGFYLCALGGWSSPLHFGNGTRLTVT.

The chain couples TRBV7-2 to TRBJ1-2, with TRBD1 matching over 8 bases. Germline V gene sequence: CDR1 SGHTA, CDR2 FQGNSA. The length of the CDR3 is 12 residues. V gave up 4 bases and J gave up 8 bases; unmatched junction bases: 3. The CDR3 sequence is CASSSDRAGYTF. CDR3 bases: TGTGCCAGCAGCTCGGACAGGGCCGGCTACACCTTC.

The J gene is TRBJ2-2, the V gene TRBV4-2, with D perhaps matching TRBD2 (5 bases). The CDR3 is made up of 14 amino acids. V lost 0 bases and J lost 5, with 7 bases in between. Germline V gives CDR1 LGHNA, CDR2 YNFKEQ. The CDR3 sequence is CASSQDGGTGELFF. For the CDR3, the DNA is TGTGCCAGCAGCCAAGATGGAGGTACCGGGGAGCTGTTTTTT.

The chain links TRBV5-1 to TRBJ1-1; D perhaps matches TRBD1 (6 bases). Germline CDR1 SGHRS, CDR2 YFSETQ. This CDR3 contains 13 residues. The ends were cut back, 1 base at V and 6 bases at J, with 10 bases in the middle. The CDR3 DNA reads TGCGCCAGCAGCTTGCTTGGGGGCCCTGAAGCTTTCTTT. It encodes CASSLLGGPEAFF. The full variable domain, with the rest looked up from reference TRBV5-1 and TRBJ1-1, is KAGVTQTPRYLIKTRGQQVTLSCSPISGHRSVSWYQQTPGQGLQFLFEYFSETQRNKGNFPGRFSGRQFSNSRSEMNVSTLELGDSALYLCASSLLGGPEAFFGQGTRLTVV.

The V call is TRBV5-1, the J call TRBJ1-1, with 9 positions matching TRBD1. The CDR3 sequence is 15 residues long. V was pared by 0 bases and J by 4 bases, with 4 bases of the junction left unmatched. Per the germline V gene, CDR1 is SGHRS and CDR2 is YFSETQ. In nucleotides, the CDR3 is TGCGCCAGCAGCTTGGGTACAGGGGGCGGCACTGAAGCTTTCTTT. It encodes CASSLGTGGGTEAFF.

This clone was recorded once. The rearrangement uses TRBV2 and TRBJ2-1; TRBD2 matches 12 bases. The CDR3 sequence is 15 residues long. V gave up 4 bases and J gave up 6 bases; unmatched junction bases: 4. The V gene's germline CDR1 is SNHLY and CDR2 FYNNEI. CDR3 loop: CASSVTSGGGNEQFF. In nucleotides, the CDR3 is TGTGCCAGCAGTGTGACTAGCGGGGGAGGCAATGAGCAGTTCTTC.

This clone was detected a few times. The rearrangement joins TRBV12-3 or TRBV12-4 to TRBJ2-3, with D maybe TRBD2 (6 bases). CDR3 length: 11 amino acids. The V end was cut by 6 bases, the J end by 9 bases, with 10 bases between. CDR3 residues: CASRRLDTQYF. The CDR3 DNA reads as TGTGCCAGCAGGCGACTAGACACGCAGTATTTT.

The chain uses TRBV10-3 and TRBJ2-7; tentative D call: TRBD1 (6 bases). Between the trimmed V and J ends, which lost 4 bases and 0 bases, there was a span of 13 bases. This CDR3 is 15 amino acids long. The germline gives CDR1 ENHRY, CDR2 SYGVKD. CDR3 residues: CAISGAGQLSYEQYF. DNA of the CDR3: TGTGCCATCAGTGGGGCAGGACAGCTCTCCTACGAGCAGTACTTC.

The chain combines TRBV6-6 with TRBJ1-6; D gene ambiguous. Germline V gene lookup returns CDR1 MNHNY and CDR2 SVGAGI (reference sequence). This CDR3 has 14 amino acids. Trimming left V 6 bases short and J 6 bases short, with 12 bases between. CDR3 nucleotide sequence: TGTGCCAGCAGCCCCCCAGGATCTAATTCACCCCTCCACTTT. It specifies CASSPPGSNSPLHF.

This chain connects TRBV5-4 to TRBJ2-1; TRBD1 aligns across 9 bases. The germline V gene has CDR1 SGHNT and CDR2 YYREEE (reference sequence). CDR3 length: 15 amino acids. With 3 bases clipped from V and 3 bases from J, the junction kept 4 bases outside the gene matches. CDR3 amino acids: CASSSPGQGYNEQFF. CDR3 coding DNA: TGTGCCAGCAGCTCTCCGGGACAGGGCTACAATGAGCAGTTCTTC. The whole variable domain, filled in from reference TRBV5-4 and TRBJ2-1, reads ETGVTQSPTHLIKTRGQQVTLRCSSQSGHNTVSWYQQALGQGPQFIFQYYREEENGRGNFPPRFSGLQFPNYSSELNVNALELDDSALYLCASSSPGQGYNEQFFGPGTRLTVL.

V gene TRBV11-2 combines with J gene TRBJ2-3; 7 bases are a match to TRBD2. This CDR3 comprises 16 residues. V shed 4 bases and J 4 bases; nucleotides not matched to a gene: 11. Germline V lookup: CDR1 SGHAT, CDR2 FQNNGV. DNA of the CDR3: TGTGCCAGCAGCTGGGGGGACGGGCGGGGGTCAGATACGCAGTATTTT. As protein: CASSWGDGRGSDTQYF.

The gene calls are TRBV18 and TRBJ1-4, with a possible D match to TRBD1 (5 bases). Germline V lookup: CDR1 KGHSH, CDR2 LQKENI. The CDR3 consists of 13 residues. Trimming removed 3 bases at V and 12 bases at J, with 14 bases between. CDR3 bases: TGTGCCAGCTCACCCCGGGCAGGGTTCCAACTGTTTTTT. This sequence encodes CASSPRAGFQLFF.

The chain links TRBV2 to TRBJ1-2; a weak D match, TRBD1 (6 bases). The CDR3 runs 14 residues. Trimming shortened V by 8 bases and J by 0 bases, and 13 bases separated the two germline ends. Germline V gives CDR1 SNHLY, CDR2 FYNNEI. The CDR3 region is CASLGGQTNYGYTF. In DNA form, the CDR3 reads TGTGCCAGCCTGGGGGGGCAGACTAACTATGGCTACACCTTC. The full variable domain, in which reference TRBV2 and TRBJ1-2 provide the parts outside the CDR3, is EPEVTQTPSHQVTQMGQEVILRCVPISNHLYFYWYRQILGQKVEFLVSFYNNEISEKSEIFDDQFSVERPDGSNFTLKIRSTKLEDSAMYFCASLGGQTNYGYTFGSGTRLTVV.

This chain joins TRBV5-1 and TRBJ1-1, with 10 bases lining up with TRBD1. With V trimmed by 4 bases and J by 5 bases, 8 bases remained unmatched. The CDR3 contains 15 residues. Germline lookup yields CDR1 SGHRS and CDR2 YFSETQ. The CDR3, as DNA: TGCGCCAGCAGCGCCTGGGACAGGGGTGAGACTGAAGCTTTCTTT. The encoded protein is CASSAWDRGETEAFF.

The genes are TRBV6-5 and TRBJ2-7; the D gene is possibly TRBD1 (6 bases). Trimming left V 5 bases short and J 1 base short, with 9 bases between. Germline V gene data show CDR1 as MNHEY and CDR2 as SVGAGI. The CDR3 is 13 residues long. This chain's CDR3 is CASSQGRSYEQYF. The CDR3 nucleotides are TGTGCCAGCAGTCAGGGGCGATCCTACGAGCAGTACTTC.